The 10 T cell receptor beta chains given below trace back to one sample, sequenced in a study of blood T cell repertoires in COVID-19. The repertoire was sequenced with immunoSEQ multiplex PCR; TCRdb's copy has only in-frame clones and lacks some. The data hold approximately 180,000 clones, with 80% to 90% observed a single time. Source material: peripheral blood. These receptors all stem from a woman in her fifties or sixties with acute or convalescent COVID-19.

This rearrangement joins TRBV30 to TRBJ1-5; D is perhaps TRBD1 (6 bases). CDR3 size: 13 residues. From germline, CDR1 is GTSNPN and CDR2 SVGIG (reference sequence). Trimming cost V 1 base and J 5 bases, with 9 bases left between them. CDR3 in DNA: TGTGCCTGGAGTGGATCAGGGGATCAGCCCCAGCATTTT. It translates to CAWSGSGDQPQHF.

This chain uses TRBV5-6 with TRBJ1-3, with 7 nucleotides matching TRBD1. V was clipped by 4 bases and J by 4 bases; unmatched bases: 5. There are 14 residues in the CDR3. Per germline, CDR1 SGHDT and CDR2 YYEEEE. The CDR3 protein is CASSTTGYGNTIYF. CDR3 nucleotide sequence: TGTGCCAGCAGCACGACAGGGTACGGAAACACCATATATTTT.

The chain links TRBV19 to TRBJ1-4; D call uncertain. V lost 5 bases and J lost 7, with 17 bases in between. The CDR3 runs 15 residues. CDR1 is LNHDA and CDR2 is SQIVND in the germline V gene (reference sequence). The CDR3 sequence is CASSFAGEAAEKLFF. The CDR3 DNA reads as TGTGCCAGTAGTTTTGCTGGGGAAGCGGCTGAAAAACTGTTTTTT.

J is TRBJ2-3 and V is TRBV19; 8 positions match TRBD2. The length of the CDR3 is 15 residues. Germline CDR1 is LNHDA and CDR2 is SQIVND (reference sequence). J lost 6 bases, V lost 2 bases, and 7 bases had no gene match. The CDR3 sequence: CASSIRTSLGDTQYF. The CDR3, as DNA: TGTGCCAGTAGTATAAGGACTAGCCTAGGTGATACGCAGTATTTT.

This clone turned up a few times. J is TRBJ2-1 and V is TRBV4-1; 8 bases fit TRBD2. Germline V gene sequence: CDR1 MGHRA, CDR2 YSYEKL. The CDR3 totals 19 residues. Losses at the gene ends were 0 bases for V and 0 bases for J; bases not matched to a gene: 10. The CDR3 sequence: CASSQERSGGKNSYNEQFF. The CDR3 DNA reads TGCGCCAGCAGCCAAGAGAGGTCGGGGGGGAAAAACTCCTACAATGAGCAGTTCTTC.

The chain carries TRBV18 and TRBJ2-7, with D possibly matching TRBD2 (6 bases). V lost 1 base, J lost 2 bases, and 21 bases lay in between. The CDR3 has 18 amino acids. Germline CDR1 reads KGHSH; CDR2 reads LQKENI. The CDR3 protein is CASSPQEVSRGWAYEQYF. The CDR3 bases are TGTGCCAGCTCACCACAGGAGGTCTCGCGGGGATGGGCCTACGAGCAGTACTTC.

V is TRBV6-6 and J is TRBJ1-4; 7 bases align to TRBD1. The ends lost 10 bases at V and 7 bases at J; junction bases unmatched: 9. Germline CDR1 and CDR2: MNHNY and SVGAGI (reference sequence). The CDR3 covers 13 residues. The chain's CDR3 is CATGTDRTEKLFF. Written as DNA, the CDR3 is TGTGCCACAGGGACGGACAGGACTGAAAAACTGTTTTTT.

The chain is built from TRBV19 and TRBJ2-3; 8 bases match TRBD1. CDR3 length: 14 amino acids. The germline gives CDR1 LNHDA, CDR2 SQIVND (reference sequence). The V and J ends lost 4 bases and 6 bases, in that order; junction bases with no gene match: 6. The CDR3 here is CASSNGQGLDTQYF. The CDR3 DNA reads TGTGCCAGTAGTAACGGACAGGGTTTGGATACGCAGTATTTT.

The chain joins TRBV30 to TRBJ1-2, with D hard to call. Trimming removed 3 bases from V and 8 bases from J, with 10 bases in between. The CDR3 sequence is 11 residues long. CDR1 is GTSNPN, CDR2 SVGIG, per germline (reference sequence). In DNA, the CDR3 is TGTGCCTGGAGGACGGGTTTGGGCTACACCTTC. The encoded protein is CAWRTGLGYTF.

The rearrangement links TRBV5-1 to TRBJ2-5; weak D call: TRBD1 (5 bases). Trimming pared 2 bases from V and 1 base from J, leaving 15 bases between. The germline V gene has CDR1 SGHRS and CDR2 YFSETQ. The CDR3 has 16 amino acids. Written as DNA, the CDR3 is TGCGCCAGCAGCTTTCAGGACAAAATTCCCCAAGAGACCCAGTACTTC. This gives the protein CASSFQDKIPQETQYF.